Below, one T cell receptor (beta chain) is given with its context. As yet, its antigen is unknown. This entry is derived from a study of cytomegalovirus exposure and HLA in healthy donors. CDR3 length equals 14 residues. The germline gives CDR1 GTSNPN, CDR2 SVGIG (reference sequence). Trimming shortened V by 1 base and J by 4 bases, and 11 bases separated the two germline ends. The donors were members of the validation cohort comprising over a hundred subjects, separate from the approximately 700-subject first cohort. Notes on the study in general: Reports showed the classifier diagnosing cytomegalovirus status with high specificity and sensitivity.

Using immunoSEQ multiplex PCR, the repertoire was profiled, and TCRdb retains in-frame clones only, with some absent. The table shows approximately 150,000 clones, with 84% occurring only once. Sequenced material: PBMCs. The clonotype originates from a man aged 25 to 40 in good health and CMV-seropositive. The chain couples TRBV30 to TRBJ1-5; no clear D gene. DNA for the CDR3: TGTGCCTGGAGTGCCTCGGGGTGGAATCAGCCCCAGCATTTT. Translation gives CAWSASGWNQPQHF. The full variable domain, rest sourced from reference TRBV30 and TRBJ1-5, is SQTIHQWPATLVQPVGSPLSLECTVEGTSNPNLYWYRQAAGRGLQLLFYSVGIGQISSEVPQNLSASRPQDRQFILSSKKLLLSDSGFYLCAWSASGWNQPQHFGDGTRLSIL.